This T cell receptor (beta chain) is drawn from a study of blood T cell repertoires in COVID-19. CDR3 length: 19 amino acids. V shed 5 bases and J 0 bases; nucleotides not matched to a gene: 15. Germline CDR1 and CDR2: LNHDA and SQIVND (reference sequence). The assay was immunoSEQ multiplex PCR, and TCRdb's table has in-frame clones only and misses some. Of just over 300,000 clones listed, approximately 90% were seen once; the top ten hold roughly 2.1%. The sample taken for sequencing was peripheral blood. V is TRBV19 and J is TRBJ2-1; 8 bases align to TRBD2. This TCR derives from a man younger than 35 with active or convalescent COVID-19. The CDR3 DNA sequence: TGTGCCAGTAGTCGCACTAGCGGACCCGGGGCGGGCTCCTACAATGAGCAGTTCTTC. Its translation is CASSRTSGPGAGSYNEQFF.